This passage covers 8 T cell receptor beta chains from one sample sequenced in a study of T cell repertoires in cytomegalovirus infection. TCRdb reprocessed the reads with MiXCR, giving one entry per CDR3 protein. The data show about 490,000 distinct CDR3 sequences, about 10% seen once. Sequencing was carried out using PBMCs. The source of these receptors is a human donor in good health (CMV status not recorded). Some clones in this sample may be carry-over from other donors' samples.

This clonotype was seen ten or more times. V usage is TRBV4-1 and J usage is TRBJ2-3; D is undetermined. Trimming took off 6 bases at V and 2 bases at J, with 9 bases between the two ends. CDR1 and CDR2 from the germline V gene are MGHRA and YSYEKL. The CDR3 is made up of 13 amino acids. CDR3 in DNA: TGCGCCAGCAGTCTTATTACCACAGATACGCAGTATTTT. Translated: CASSLITTDTQYF.

This clonotype was recorded at least ten times. This chain links TRBV6-5 with TRBJ2-5, with TRBD2 matching over 11 bases. The junction had 4 bases not matched to a gene; V was cut back by 2 bases and J by 5 bases. The CDR3 totals 15 residues. Germline CDR1 reads MNHEY; CDR2 reads SVGAGI. The CDR3 here is CASSYTSGSYETQYF. For the CDR3, the DNA is TGTGCCAGCAGTTACACTAGCGGGAGTTATGAGACCCAGTACTTC.

This clonotype was observed many times. The genes are TRBV4-2 and TRBJ1-1, with 8 bases that match TRBD1. The CDR3 is 15 residues long. Germline CDR1 is LGHNA and CDR2 is YNFKEQ. Losses at the gene ends were 4 bases for V and 0 bases for J; bases not matched to a gene: 4. The CDR3 spells CASSPRTGMNTEAFF. The CDR3 DNA follows: TGTGCCAGCAGCCCCCGGACAGGGATGAACACTGAAGCTTTCTTT.

Points on this clonotype: At one boundary the junction diverges from the germline segment, which might be a read error. CDR3 nucleotide sequence: TGCATCGTTGAATCGGCAGTACCTGAAGCTTTCTTT. Translating it yields CIVESAVPEAFF. V gene TRBV29-1 combines with J gene TRBJ1-1; D remains ambiguous. Germline lookup yields CDR1 SQVTM and CDR2 ANQGSEA. The CDR3 length is 12 residues.

This clonotype appeared many times. The chain couples TRBV5-5 to TRBJ1-5; no firm D call. This CDR3 is built from 15 residues. Germline-derived CDR1 and CDR2 are SGHKS and YYEKEE (reference sequence). V lost 0 bases to trimming and J lost 0 bases, with 7 bases between them. CDR3 coding DNA: TGTGCCAGCAGCTTGGACGCAACTAGCAATCAGCCCCAGCATTTT. It encodes CASSLDATSNQPQHF.

This clonotype has ten or more counts. This sequence joins TRBV5-4 and TRBJ1-1; the D is unclear. The CDR3 contains 15 residues. Trimming left V 3 bases short and J 3 bases short, with 15 bases between. Per the germline V gene, CDR1 is SGHNT and CDR2 is YYREEE (reference sequence). This CDR3 reads CASSSLRSLDTEAFF. The DNA for the CDR3 is TGTGCCAGCAGCTCCCTCAGGAGCCTGGACACTGAAGCTTTCTTT.

The sample holds many counts of this clonotype. This chain joins TRBV4-1 and TRBJ1-2, with a tentative D call TRBD1 (5 bases). This CDR3 is 17 amino acids long. Trimming pared 0 bases from V and 1 base from J, leaving 15 bases between. Germline V gene sequence: CDR1 MGHRA, CDR2 YSYEKL. The CDR3 nucleotides read TGCGCCAGCAGCCAAGAATTCTTCCCAGGGAATAACTATGGCTACACCTTC. This translates into CASSQEFFPGNNYGYTF.

This clonotype was counted between two and nine times. The chain carries TRBV20-1 and TRBJ2-1; D perhaps matches TRBD2 (6 bases). The length of the CDR3 is 12 residues. Trimming removed 0 bases at V and 6 bases at J, with 6 bases between. In germline, CDR1 is DFQATT, CDR2 SNEGSKA (reference sequence). CDR3 amino acids: CSARETSNEQFF. CDR3 bases: TGCAGTGCTAGAGAGACTAGCAATGAGCAGTTCTTC.